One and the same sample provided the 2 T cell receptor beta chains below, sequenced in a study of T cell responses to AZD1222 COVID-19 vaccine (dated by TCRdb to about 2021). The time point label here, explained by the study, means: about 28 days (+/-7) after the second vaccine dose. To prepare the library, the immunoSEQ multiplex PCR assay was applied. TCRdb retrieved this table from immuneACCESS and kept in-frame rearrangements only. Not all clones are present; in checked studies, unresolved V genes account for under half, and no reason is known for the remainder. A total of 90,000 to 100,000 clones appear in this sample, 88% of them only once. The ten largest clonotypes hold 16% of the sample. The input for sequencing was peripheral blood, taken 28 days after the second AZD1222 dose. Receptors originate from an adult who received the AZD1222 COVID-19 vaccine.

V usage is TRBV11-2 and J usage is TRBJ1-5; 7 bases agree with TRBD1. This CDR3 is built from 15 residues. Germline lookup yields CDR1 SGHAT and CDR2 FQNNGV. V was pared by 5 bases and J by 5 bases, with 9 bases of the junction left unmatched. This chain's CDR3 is CASSTIQGKDQPQHF. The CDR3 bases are TGTGCCAGCAGCACGATACAGGGGAAAGATCAGCCCCAGCATTTT. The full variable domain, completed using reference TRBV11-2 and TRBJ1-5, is EAGVAQSPRYKIIEKRQSVAFWCNPISGHATLYWYQQILGQGPKLLIQFQNNGVVDDSQLPKDRFSAERLKGVDSTLKIQPAKLEDSAVYLCASSTIQGKDQPQHFGDGTRLSIL.

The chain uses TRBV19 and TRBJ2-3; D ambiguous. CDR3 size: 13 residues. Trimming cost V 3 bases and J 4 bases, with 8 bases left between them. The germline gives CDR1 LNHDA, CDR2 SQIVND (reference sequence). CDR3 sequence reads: CASSIPAADTQYF. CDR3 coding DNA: TGTGCCAGTAGTATCCCGGCGGCAGATACGCAGTATTTT.